The next 18 T cell receptor beta chains were all read from a single sample in a study of cytomegalovirus exposure and HLA in healthy donors. In the PCR, 60 Vbeta and 13 Jbeta primers were used. Sequencing was performed with immunoSEQ multiplex PCR; in TCRdb, only in-frame clones are kept and a portion is missing. The data hold roughly 300,000 clones, with 86% observed a single time. Sequencing was done on a sample of PBMCs. The receptors shown here come from a man aged 35 to 55 in good health and CMV-seropositive.

This rearrangement joins TRBV4-1 to TRBJ1-2; TRBD1 is a possible D gene (6 bases). CDR3 length: 14 residues. The germline V and J ends were trimmed by 1 base and 2 bases, with 8 bases remaining between them. Germline V CDR1 and CDR2: MGHRA, YSYEKL. The DNA for the CDR3 is TGCGCCAGCAGCCAAGGGACAGTAAACTATGGCTACACCTTC. Translation: CASSQGTVNYGYTF.

The chain joins TRBV6-1 to TRBJ1-5; unclear D gene. The germline V gene has CDR1 MNHNS and CDR2 SASEGT. The CDR3 runs 14 residues. Trimming pared 0 bases from V and 7 bases from J, leaving 10 bases between. The CDR3 is CASSEASRLQPQHF. The CDR3 region has the DNA TGTGCCAGCAGTGAAGCGTCGCGGTTACAGCCCCAGCATTTT.

The CDR3 DNA reads TGTGCCAGCAGTCCCTATCAGGGGGCGGATGAAGGGACCCAGTACTTC. This codes for CASSPYQGADEGTQYF. The chain recombines TRBV27 with TRBJ2-5; 8 bases align to TRBD1. CDR3 length: 16 amino acids. V shed 5 bases and J 7 bases; nucleotides not matched to a gene: 15. Per germline, CDR1 MNHEY and CDR2 SMNVEV (reference sequence).

The chain is built from TRBV6-6 and TRBJ1-2, with no clear D. This CDR3 is built from 12 residues. Germline CDR1 reads MNHNY; CDR2 reads SVGAGI (reference sequence). The V gene lost 4 bases and the J gene lost 2 bases, with 5 bases spanning the gap. The CDR3 region is CASSFGNYGYTF. CDR3 in DNA: TGTGCCAGCAGTTTCGGGAACTATGGCTACACCTTC.

The chain links TRBV6-1 to TRBJ2-7; 13 positions agree with TRBD2. Trimming took 2 bases from V and 6 from J; bases not matched to a gene: 7. Germline values: CDR1 MNHNS, CDR2 SASEGT. CDR3 length: 16 amino acids. The CDR3 DNA follows: TGTGCCAGCAGTGAATATGGACTAGCGGGAGAGGGCGAGCAGTACTTC. Its protein is CASSEYGLAGEGEQYF.

The rearrangement uses TRBV5-1 and TRBJ2-3; tentative D call: TRBD2 (6 bases). The CDR3 is 14 residues long. In germline, CDR1 is SGHRS, CDR2 YFSETQ. Trimming cost V 4 bases and J 2 bases, with 11 bases left between them. CDR3 nucleotide sequence: TGCGCCAGCAGCCCGGAGGGCTACACAGATACGCAGTATTTT. Amino acid sequence: CASSPEGYTDTQYF.

The rearrangement links TRBV18 to TRBJ2-5; 11 bases match TRBD1. Trimming at V came to 8 bases and at J to 4 bases, leaving 3 bases not matched to a gene. The CDR3 has 13 residues. CDR1 is KGHSH, CDR2 LQKENI, per germline. CDR3 loop: CASAGQGAETQYF. CDR3 nucleotide sequence: TGTGCCAGCGCTGGACAGGGGGCAGAGACCCAGTACTTC.

This chain joins TRBV7-3 and TRBJ2-1; 8 bases agree with TRBD2. The CDR3 covers 17 residues. Germline V gene sequence: CDR1 SGHTA, CDR2 FQGTGA. V gave up 1 base and J gave up 0 bases; unmatched junction bases: 5. CDR3 amino acids: CASSLIFGTSSYNEQFF. CDR3 DNA sequence: TGTGCCAGCAGCTTAATTTTCGGGACTAGCTCCTACAATGAGCAGTTCTTC.

The V and J genes are TRBV2 and TRBJ2-5; 11 bases align to TRBD1. The junction had 5 bases not matched to a gene; V was cut back by 6 bases and J by 2 bases. The CDR3 runs 15 residues. Germline loops: CDR1 SNHLY, CDR2 FYNNEI. This chain's CDR3 is CASRKGDRGQETQYF. In DNA, the CDR3 is TGTGCCAGCAGGAAGGGGGACAGGGGGCAAGAGACCCAGTACTTC.

A single count supports this clone. The V gene is TRBV27, the J gene TRBJ1-5, with unresolved D. CDR1 is MNHEY and CDR2 is SMNVEV in the germline V gene (reference sequence). V was trimmed by 3 bases and J by 6 bases, leaving 9 bases between them. The CDR3 spans 13 residues. The chain's CDR3 is CASSFFRGQPQHF. The CDR3 DNA sequence: TGTGCCAGCAGTTTTTTTCGGGGTCAGCCCCAGCATTTT.

The V gene is TRBV10-3, the J gene TRBJ1-5, with D hard to call. The CDR3 contains 17 residues. Trimming pared 0 bases from V and 4 bases from J, leaving 16 bases between. CDR1 and CDR2 from the germline V gene are ENHRY and SYGVKD. Here the CDR3 reads CAISESVRFGLNQPQHF. The DNA for the CDR3 is TGTGCCATCAGTGAGTCCGTTAGGTTTGGGCTAAATCAGCCCCAGCATTTT.

The chain links TRBV7-2 to TRBJ1-1; D may be TRBD1 (6 bases). This CDR3 is built from 16 residues. CDR1 and CDR2 (germline): SGHTA, FQGNSA. The ends were cut back, 5 bases at V and 1 base at J, with 17 bases in the middle. The CDR3 reads CASSRGGGGGNTEAFF. CDR3 sequence (DNA): TGTGCCAGCAGCAGGGGTGGGGGCGGGGGGAACACTGAAGCTTTCTTT.

About this clone itself: At one boundary the junction diverges from the germline segment, which might be a read error. The chain employs TRBV7-9 and TRBJ2-3, with 13 nucleotides matching TRBD2. The CDR3 extends over 16 amino acids. Germline CDR1 and CDR2: SEHNR and FQNEAQ (reference sequence). The CDR3 DNA follows: TGTTCCAGCACCTTAACTAGCGGGAGGGCCGCAGATACGCAGTATTTT. This sequence encodes CSSTLTSGRAADTQYF.

In nucleotides, the CDR3 is TGTGCCAGCAGTTCACCAGGACAGGGGCGGACTGAAGCTTTCTTT. Its translation: CASSSPGQGRTEAFF. The chain links TRBV6-5 to TRBJ1-1; 9 bases fit TRBD1. CDR3 length: 15 residues. J lost 5 bases, V lost 4 bases, and 8 bases had no gene match. Germline V CDR1 and CDR2: MNHEY, SVGAGI.

The rearrangement links TRBV11-3 to TRBJ2-1; D is ambiguous. V was shortened by 3 bases and J by 5 bases, with 14 bases between the two germline ends. Germline lookup yields CDR1 SGHNT and CDR2 YENEEA. This CDR3 contains 15 residues. The CDR3 DNA reads TGTGCCAGCAGCTTGGCGGAGAAAATAAACAATGAGCAGTTCTTC. Translating it yields CASSLAEKINNEQFF.

The chain employs TRBV6-5 and TRBJ1-2, with 7 bases aligning to TRBD1. With 7 bases clipped from V and 0 bases from J, the junction kept 5 bases outside the gene matches. The CDR3 runs to 14 residues. Germline V gives CDR1 MNHEY, CDR2 SVGAGI. The CDR3 reads CASTGTAANYGYTF. CDR3 sequence (DNA): TGTGCCAGCACTGGGACAGCTGCTAACTATGGCTACACCTTC.

This chain uses TRBV4-3 with TRBJ2-7, with D hard to call. V lost 0 bases and J 4 bases, leaving 7 bases between the germline ends. The CDR3 covers 13 residues. Germline V gives CDR1 LGHNA, CDR2 YSLEER. In nucleotides, the CDR3 is TGCGCCAGCAGCCAAGATAGACATTACGAGCAGTACTTC. Its protein product is CASSQDRHYEQYF.

V is TRBV27 and J is TRBJ2-1; 9 positions agree with TRBD1. This CDR3 comprises 15 residues. Germline V gene lookup returns CDR1 MNHEY and CDR2 SMNVEV (reference sequence). Trimming removed 5 bases from V and 3 bases from J; junction bases left unmatched: 5. CDR3 loop: CASSRSGQGYNEQFF. The CDR3 coding sequence is TGTGCCAGCAGTCGTTCGGGACAGGGCTACAATGAGCAGTTCTTC.